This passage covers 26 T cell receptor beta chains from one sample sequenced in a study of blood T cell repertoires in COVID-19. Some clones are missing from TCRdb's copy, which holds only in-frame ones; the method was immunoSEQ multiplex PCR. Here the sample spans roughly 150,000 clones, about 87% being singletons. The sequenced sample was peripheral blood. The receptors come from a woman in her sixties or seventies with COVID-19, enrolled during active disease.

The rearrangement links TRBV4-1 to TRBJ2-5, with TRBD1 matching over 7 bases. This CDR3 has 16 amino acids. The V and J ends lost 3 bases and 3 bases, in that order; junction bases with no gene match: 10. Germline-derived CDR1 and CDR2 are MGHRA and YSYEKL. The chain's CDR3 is CASSHASGTVEETQYF. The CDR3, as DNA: TGCGCCAGCAGCCATGCCTCCGGGACAGTGGAAGAGACCCAGTACTTC.

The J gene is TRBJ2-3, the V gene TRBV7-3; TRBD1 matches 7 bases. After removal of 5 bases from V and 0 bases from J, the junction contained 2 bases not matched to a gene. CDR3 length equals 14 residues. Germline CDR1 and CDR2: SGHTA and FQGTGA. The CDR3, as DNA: TGTGCCAGCAGCGGACAGGATAGCACAGATACGCAGTATTTT. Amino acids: CASSGQDSTDTQYF. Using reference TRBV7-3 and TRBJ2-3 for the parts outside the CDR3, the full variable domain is GAGVSQTPSNKVTEKGKYVELRCDPISGHTALYWYRQSLGQGPEFLIYFQGTGAADDSGLPNDRFFAVRPEGSVSTLKIQRTERGDSAVYLCASSGQDSTDTQYFGPGTRLTVL.

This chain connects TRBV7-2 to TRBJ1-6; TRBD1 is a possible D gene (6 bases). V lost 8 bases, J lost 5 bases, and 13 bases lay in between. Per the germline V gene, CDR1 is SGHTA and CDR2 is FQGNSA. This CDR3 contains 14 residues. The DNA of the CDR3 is TGTGCCAGCCTCTCCACAGGGAATAATTCACCCCTCCACTTT. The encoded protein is CASLSTGNNSPLHF. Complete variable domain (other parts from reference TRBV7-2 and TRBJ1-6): GAGVSQSPSNKVTEKGKDVELRCDPISGHTALYWYRQSLGQGLEFLIYFQGNSAPDKSGLPSDRFSAERTGGSVSTLTIQRTQQEDSAVYLCASLSTGNNSPLHFGNGTRLTVT.

The CDR3 here is CASSRRGVSNEKLFF. CDR3 DNA: TGTGCCAGCAGCCGACGGGGGGTCTCTAATGAAAAACTGTTTTTT. J is TRBJ1-4 and V is TRBV5-8; D is perhaps TRBD1 (5 bases). The ends were cut back, 4 bases at V and 3 bases at J, with 13 bases in the middle. Germline V lookup: CDR1 SGHTS, CDR2 YDEGEE. The CDR3 length is 15 residues. Together with reference TRBV5-8 and TRBJ1-4, the CDR3 gives the full variable domain: EAGVTQSPTHLIKTRGQQATLRCSPISGHTSVYWYQQALGLGLQFLLWYDEGEERNRGNFPPRFSGRQFPNYSSELNVNALELEDSALYLCASSRRGVSNEKLFFGSGTQLSVL.

The CDR3 region is CASSQGGYYGYTF. CDR3 bases: TGTGCCAGCAGCCAAGGAGGCTACTATGGCTACACCTTC. The chain couples TRBV14 to TRBJ1-2; D is unclear. V lost 1 base, J lost 3 bases, and 6 bases lay in between. The CDR3 spans 13 residues. Germline V gives CDR1 SGHDN, CDR2 FVKESK. Using reference TRBV14 and TRBJ1-2 for the parts outside the CDR3, the full variable domain is EAGVTQFPSHSVIEKGQTVTLRCDPISGHDNLYWYRRVMGKEIKFLLHFVKESKQDESGMPNNRFLAERTGGTYSTLKVQPAELEDSGVYFCASSQGGYYGYTFGSGTRLTVV.

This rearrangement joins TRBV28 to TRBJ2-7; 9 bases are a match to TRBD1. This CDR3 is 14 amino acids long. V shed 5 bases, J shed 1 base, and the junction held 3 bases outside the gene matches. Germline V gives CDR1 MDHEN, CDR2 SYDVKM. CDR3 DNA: TGTGCCAGCAGTAACAGGGGGCGGTCCTACGAGCAGTACTTC. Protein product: CASSNRGRSYEQYF.

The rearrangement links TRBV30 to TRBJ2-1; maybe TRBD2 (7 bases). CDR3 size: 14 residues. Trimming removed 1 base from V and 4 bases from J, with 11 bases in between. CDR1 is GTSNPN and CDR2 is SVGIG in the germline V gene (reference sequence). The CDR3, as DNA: TGTGCCTGGAGTGGAGGGGGGGGATACAATGAGCAGTTCTTC. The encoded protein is CAWSGGGGYNEQFF.

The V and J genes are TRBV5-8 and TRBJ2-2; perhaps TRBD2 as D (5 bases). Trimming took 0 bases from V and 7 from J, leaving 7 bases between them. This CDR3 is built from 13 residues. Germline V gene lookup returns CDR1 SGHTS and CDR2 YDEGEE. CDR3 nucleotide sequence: TGTGCCAGCAGCTTGGGAGAGGGCGGGGAGCTGTTTTTT. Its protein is CASSLGEGGELFF.

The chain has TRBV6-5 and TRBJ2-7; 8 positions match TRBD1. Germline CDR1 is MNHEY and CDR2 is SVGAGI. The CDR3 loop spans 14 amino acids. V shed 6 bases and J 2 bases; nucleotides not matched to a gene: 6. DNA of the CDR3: TGTGCCAGCAGAAAAGGACAGGGAACCTACGAGCAGTACTTC. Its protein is CASRKGQGTYEQYF.

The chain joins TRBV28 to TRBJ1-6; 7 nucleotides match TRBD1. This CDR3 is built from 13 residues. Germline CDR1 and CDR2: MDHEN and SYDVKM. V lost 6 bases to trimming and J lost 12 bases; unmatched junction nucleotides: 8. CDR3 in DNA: TGTGCCAGCAGATCTGACAGGGCCCTACCCCTCCACTTT. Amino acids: CASRSDRALPLHF.

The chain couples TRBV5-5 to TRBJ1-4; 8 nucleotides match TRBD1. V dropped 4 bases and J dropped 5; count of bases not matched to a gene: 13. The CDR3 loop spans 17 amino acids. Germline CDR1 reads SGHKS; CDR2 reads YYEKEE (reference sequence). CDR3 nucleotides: TGTGCCAGCAGCCCGGTAATAGGCGGACAGGGAAATGAAAAACTGTTTTTT. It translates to CASSPVIGGQGNEKLFF.

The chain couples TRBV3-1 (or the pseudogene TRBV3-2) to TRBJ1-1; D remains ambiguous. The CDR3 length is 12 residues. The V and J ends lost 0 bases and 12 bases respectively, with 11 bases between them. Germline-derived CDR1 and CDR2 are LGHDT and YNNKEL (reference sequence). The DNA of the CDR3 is TGTGCCAGCAGCCAAGATAGGAGGGTCCCTTTCTTT. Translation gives CASSQDRRVPFF.

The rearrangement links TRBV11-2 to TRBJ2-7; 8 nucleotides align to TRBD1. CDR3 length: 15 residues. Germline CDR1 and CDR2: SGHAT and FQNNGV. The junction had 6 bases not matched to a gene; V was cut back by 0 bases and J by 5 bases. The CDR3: CASSLDLAGGHEQYF. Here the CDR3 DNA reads TGTGCCAGCAGCTTAGACCTAGCAGGGGGCCACGAGCAGTACTTC.

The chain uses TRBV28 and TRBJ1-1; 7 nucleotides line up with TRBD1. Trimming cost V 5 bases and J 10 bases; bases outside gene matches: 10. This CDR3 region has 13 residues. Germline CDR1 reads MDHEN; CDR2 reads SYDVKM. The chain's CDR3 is CASSQQGTGGAFF. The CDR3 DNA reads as TGTGCCAGCAGTCAACAGGGGACGGGCGGAGCTTTCTTT.

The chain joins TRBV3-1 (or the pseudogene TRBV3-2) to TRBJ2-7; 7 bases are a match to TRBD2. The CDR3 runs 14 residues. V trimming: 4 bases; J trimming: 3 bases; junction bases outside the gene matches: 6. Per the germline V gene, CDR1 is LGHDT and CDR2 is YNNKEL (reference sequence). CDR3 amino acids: CASSRKGGDYEQYF. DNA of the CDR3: TGTGCCAGCAGCCGTAAGGGAGGGGACTACGAGCAGTACTTC.

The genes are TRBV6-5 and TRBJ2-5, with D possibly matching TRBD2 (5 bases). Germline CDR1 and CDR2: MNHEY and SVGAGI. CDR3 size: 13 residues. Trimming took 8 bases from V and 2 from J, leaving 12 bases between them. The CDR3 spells CASGGYLQETQYF. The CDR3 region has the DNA TGTGCCAGCGGCGGGTACCTTCAAGAGACCCAGTACTTC.

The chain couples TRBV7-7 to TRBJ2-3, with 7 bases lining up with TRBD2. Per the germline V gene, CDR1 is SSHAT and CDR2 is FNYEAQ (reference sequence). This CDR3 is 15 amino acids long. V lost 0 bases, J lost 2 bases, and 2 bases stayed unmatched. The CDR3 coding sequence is TGTGCCAGCAGCTTAGCGGGGGGGAACACAGATACGCAGTATTTT. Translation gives CASSLAGGNTDTQYF. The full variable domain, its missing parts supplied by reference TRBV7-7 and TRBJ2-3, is GAGVSQSPRYKVTKRGQDVTLRCDPISSHATLYWYQQALGQGPEFLTYFNYEAQPDKSGLPSDRFSAERPEGSISTLTIQRTEQRDSAMYRCASSLAGGNTDTQYFGPGTRLTVL.

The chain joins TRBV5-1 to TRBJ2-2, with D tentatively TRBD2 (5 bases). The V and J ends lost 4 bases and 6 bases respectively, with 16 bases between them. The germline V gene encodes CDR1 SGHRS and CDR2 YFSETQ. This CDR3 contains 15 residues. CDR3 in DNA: TGCGCCAGCAGCCCCCTAGTGAGGGTCCCCGGGGAGCTGTTTTTT. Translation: CASSPLVRVPGELFF.

The CDR3 sequence is CASSFSGTPGDEKLFF. Here the CDR3 DNA reads TGCGCCAGCAGCTTTTCCGGGACTCCAGGCGATGAAAAACTGTTTTTT. This chain links TRBV5-1 with TRBJ1-4, with a tentative D call TRBD1 (5 bases). Trimming removed 2 bases at V and 6 bases at J, with 17 bases between. The length of the CDR3 is 16 residues. Germline CDR1 is SGHRS and CDR2 is YFSETQ.

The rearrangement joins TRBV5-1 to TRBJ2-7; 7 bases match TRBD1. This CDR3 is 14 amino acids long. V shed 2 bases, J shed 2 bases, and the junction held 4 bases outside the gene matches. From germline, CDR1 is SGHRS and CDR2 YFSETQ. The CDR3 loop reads CASSFGDRPYEQYF. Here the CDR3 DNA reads TGCGCCAGCAGCTTTGGGGACAGACCCTACGAGCAGTACTTC.

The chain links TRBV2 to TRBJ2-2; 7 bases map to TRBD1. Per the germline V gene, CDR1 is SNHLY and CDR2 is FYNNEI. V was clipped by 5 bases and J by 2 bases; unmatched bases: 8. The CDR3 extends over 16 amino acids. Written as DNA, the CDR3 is TGTGCCAGCAGTTTTACAGGGGTTCGTAACACCGGGGAGCTGTTTTTT. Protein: CASSFTGVRNTGELFF.

The CDR3 region has the DNA TGTGCCAGCAGTCCCAACAGGGGTTCAAGGGAAAAACTGTTTTTT. It translates to CASSPNRGSREKLFF. This chain links TRBV28 with TRBJ1-4, with 7 bases matching TRBD1. Per germline, CDR1 MDHEN and CDR2 SYDVKM. This CDR3 is built from 15 residues. Losses at the gene ends were 5 bases for V and 8 bases for J; bases not matched to a gene: 11. Combining the CDR3 with reference TRBV28 and TRBJ1-4 gives the whole variable domain DVKVTQSSRYLVKRTGEKVFLECVQDMDHENMFWYRQDPGLGLRLIYFSYDVKMKEKGDIPEGYSVSREKKERFSLILESASTNQTSMYLCASSPNRGSREKLFFGSGTQLSVL.

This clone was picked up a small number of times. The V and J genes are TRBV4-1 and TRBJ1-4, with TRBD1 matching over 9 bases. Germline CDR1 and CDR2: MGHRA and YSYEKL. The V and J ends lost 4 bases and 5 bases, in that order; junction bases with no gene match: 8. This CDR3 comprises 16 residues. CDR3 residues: CASSLLMGQGNEKLFF. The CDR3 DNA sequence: TGCGCCAGCAGCCTTCTCATGGGACAGGGCAATGAAAAACTGTTTTTT.

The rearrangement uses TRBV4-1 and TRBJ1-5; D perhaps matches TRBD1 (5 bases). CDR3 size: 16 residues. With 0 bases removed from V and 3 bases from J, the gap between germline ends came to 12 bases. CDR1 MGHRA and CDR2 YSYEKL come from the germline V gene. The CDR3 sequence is CASSQEGKGYNQPQHF. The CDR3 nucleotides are TGCGCCAGCAGCCAAGAAGGAAAGGGGTACAATCAGCCCCAGCATTTT.

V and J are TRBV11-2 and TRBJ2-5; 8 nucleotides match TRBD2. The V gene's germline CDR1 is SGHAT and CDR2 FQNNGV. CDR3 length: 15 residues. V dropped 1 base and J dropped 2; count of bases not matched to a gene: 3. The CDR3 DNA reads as TGTGCCAGCAGCTTAGGTAGCGGGGTGCAAGAGACCCAGTACTTC. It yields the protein CASSLGSGVQETQYF.

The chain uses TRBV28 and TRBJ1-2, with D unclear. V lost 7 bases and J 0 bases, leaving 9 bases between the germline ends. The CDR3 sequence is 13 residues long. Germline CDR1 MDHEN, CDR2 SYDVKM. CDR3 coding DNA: TGTGCCAGCACTAAAGCATCTAACTATGGCTACACCTTC. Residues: CASTKASNYGYTF.